Each of the 20 T cell receptor beta chains below was sequenced from the same sample in a study of regulatory T cells in long-lasting Graves disease. Construction of the TCR beta libraries employed iRepertoire HTBI primers in conjunction with Arm-PCR of CDR3 regions. One entry per CDR3 protein, called by TCRdb with MiXCR from the multiplex PCR reads. The sample consists of about 340,000 distinct CDR3 sequences, roughly a fifth of them appearing once. Time point indicated: persistent/refractory GD, antithyroid drugs over 5 years with positive TRAb. Making the TCR library involved RNA that had been extracted from PBMCs. This specimen consisted of peripheral blood mononuclear cells (PBMCs), obtained when the disease was refractory, from a patient treated with antithyroid drugs. All receptors derive from a female donor with Graves disease.

This clonotype was recorded at least ten times. J is TRBJ1-4 and V is TRBV7-9; D gene unclear. The CDR3 is 15 residues long. Per germline, CDR1 SEHNR and CDR2 FQNEAQ (reference sequence). V lost 2 bases and J lost 7, with 14 bases in between. The CDR3 bases are TGTGCCAGCAGCTTAACGGGGATTTGGGGTGAAAAACTGTTTTTT. It translates to CASSLTGIWGEKLFF. Based on the CDR3 plus reference TRBV7-9 and TRBJ1-4, the full variable domain is DTGVSQNPRHKITKRGQNVTFRCDPISEHNRLYWYRQTLGQGPEFLTYFQNEAQLEKSRLLSDRFSAERPKGSFSTLEIQRTEQGDSAMYLCASSLTGIWGEKLFFGSGTQLSVL.

CDR3 loop: CASSPVSGVAEKLFF. CDR3 coding DNA: TGCGCCAGCAGCCCGGTTAGTGGTGTGGCTGAAAAACTGTTTTTT. The genes are TRBV5-1 and TRBJ1-4; D is undetermined. The V end was cut by 4 bases, the J end by 7 bases, with 17 bases between. The CDR3 has 15 amino acids. Germline V gene lookup returns CDR1 SGHRS and CDR2 YFSETQ.

The table lists this clonotype with many counts. The genes are TRBV30 and TRBJ1-6; unclear D gene. CDR1 and CDR2 from the germline V gene are GTSNPN and SVGIG (reference sequence). The CDR3 extends over 14 amino acids. V was clipped by 0 bases and J by 6 bases, with 9 bases between them. The chain's CDR3 is CAWSVVRINSPLHF. CDR3 DNA: TGTGCCTGGAGTGTGGTTCGGATTAATTCACCCCTCCACTTT. The full variable domain, its missing parts supplied by reference TRBV30 and TRBJ1-6, is SQTIHQWPATLVQPVGSPLSLECTVEGTSNPNLYWYRQAAGRGLQLLFYSVGIGQISSEVPQNLSASRPQDRQFILSSKKLLLSDSGFYLCAWSVVRINSPLHFGNGTRLTVT.

Worth noting for this clonotype: A read error may explain this, as a much larger clone is one base away. This chain connects TRBV6-1 to TRBJ2-7; 13 bases agree with TRBD2. The CDR3 has 15 amino acids. V lost 1 base to trimming and J lost 4 bases; unmatched junction nucleotides: 1. Germline V gene sequence: CDR1 MNHNS, CDR2 SASEGT. CDR3 in amino acids: CASSEGTSGSYEQYF. In DNA form, the CDR3 reads TGTGCCAGCAGTGAAGGGACTAGCGGGAGTTACGAGCAGTACTTC.

This clonotype was counted between two and nine times. The rearrangement joins TRBV27 to TRBJ1-1; tentatively, D is TRBD1 (6 bases). The CDR3 sequence is 15 residues long. Between the trimmed V and J ends, which lost 3 bases and 4 bases, there was a span of 15 bases. The germline gives CDR1 MNHEY, CDR2 SMNVEV (reference sequence). CDR3: CASSFTVQGSTEAFF. For the CDR3, the DNA is TGTGCCAGCAGTTTTACTGTCCAGGGGAGCACTGAAGCTTTCTTT.

Regarding this clonotype: A read error may be the cause here, since a much bigger clone is one base away. The chain has TRBV6-2 or TRBV6-3 and TRBJ1-1; TRBD1 might be the D (5 bases). The V gene's germline CDR1 is MNHEY and CDR2 SVGEGT. The CDR3 is 17 amino acids. CDR3 in amino acids: CASRSGAGTRMNIEAFF. In DNA, the CDR3 is TGTGCCAGCCGCTCTGGGGCAGGCACTCGAATGAACATTGAAGCTTTCTTT.

This clonotype was recorded a few times. Sequence at one end of the junction differs from germline and may be a read error. The chain's CDR3 is CASSPGLAGGEQCF. Written as DNA, the CDR3 is TGTGCCAGCAGCCCGGGACTAGCGGGAGGTGAGCAGTGCTTC. The V gene is TRBV12-3 or TRBV12-4, the J gene TRBJ2-7; 15 nucleotides agree with TRBD2. The CDR3 spans 14 residues.

J is TRBJ2-7 and V is TRBV9; D may correspond to TRBD1 or TRBD2 (5 bases each). The CDR3 contains 14 residues. The V gene's germline CDR1 is SGDLS and CDR2 YYNGEE. V was cut by 6 bases and J by 6 bases, with 19 bases left in between. The CDR3 DNA reads as TGTGCCAGCACCGCCGGCAGGGCAGAGGGCGAGCAGTACTTC. This translates into CASTAGRAEGEQYF. Combining the CDR3 with reference TRBV9 and TRBJ2-7 gives the whole variable domain DSGVTQTPKHLITATGQRVTLRCSPRSGDLSVYWYQQSLDQGLQFLIQYYNGEERAKGNILERFSAQQFPDLHSELNLSSLELGDSALYFCASTAGRAEGEQYFGPGTRLTVT.

This clonotype was observed a handful of times. The chain carries TRBV3-1 and TRBJ2-7; TRBD1 agrees at 11 bases. The CDR3 length is 14 residues. The J segment lost 6 bases and the V segment lost 4 bases, leaving 5 bases of the junction unmatched. Looked up from germline, CDR1 is LGHDT and CDR2 is YNNKEL (reference sequence). In nucleotides, the CDR3 is TGTGCCAGCAGCCTTTTAGGACAGGGGGCCGAGCAGTACTTC. Translating gives CASSLLGQGAEQYF.

This clonotype was picked up a small number of times. The gene calls are TRBV20-1 and TRBJ2-1, with TRBD1 matching over 7 bases. Unmatched junction bases numbered 9, after V lost 6 bases and J lost 7 bases. CDR3 size: 13 residues. Germline CDR1 is DFQATT and CDR2 is SNEGSKA (reference sequence). The CDR3 sequence: CSASDRAANEQFF. The CDR3 region has the DNA TGCAGTGCGAGTGACAGGGCGGCAAATGAGCAGTTCTTC.

This clonotype was found a few times. J is TRBJ2-1 and V is TRBV9, with 8 bases lining up with TRBD2. The CDR3 consists of 14 residues. Per the germline V gene, CDR1 is SGDLS and CDR2 is YYNGEE. Trimming at V came to 3 bases and at J to 4 bases, leaving 3 bases not matched to a gene. The CDR3 spells CASSGVAGYNEQFF. The CDR3 DNA is TGTGCCAGCAGCGGGGTAGCGGGGTACAATGAGCAGTTCTTC.

This clonotype has ten or more counts. The chain is built from TRBV12-3 or TRBV12-4 and TRBJ1-5; D call uncertain. Trimming shortened V by 2 bases and J by 7 bases, and 12 bases separated the two germline ends. CDR3 length equals 14 residues. The CDR3 coding sequence is TGTGCCAGCAGTTTAAGGCAGGAAGGACAGCCCCAGCATTTT. Translated, it gives CASSLRQEGQPQHF.

The table lists this clonotype with many counts. V and J are TRBV20-1 and TRBJ1-2; perhaps TRBD1 as D (5 bases). Trimming left V 8 bases short and J 5 bases short, with 18 bases between. Germline V CDR1 and CDR2: DFQATT, SNEGSKA (reference sequence). The CDR3 runs 13 residues. The CDR3 DNA sequence: TGCAGTACTCCCTCGGGGCAGGAGTATGGCTACACCTTC. Its protein is CSTPSGQEYGYTF.

The V gene is TRBV6-2 or TRBV6-3, the J gene TRBJ1-5; D unclear. Germline V gives CDR1 MNHEY, CDR2 SVGEGT. CDR3 size: 17 residues. V was shortened by 2 bases and J by 0 bases, with 14 bases between the two germline ends. CDR3 amino acids: CASSYVPEILSNQPQHF. In DNA form, the CDR3 reads TGTGCCAGCAGTTACGTCCCGGAAATACTTAGCAATCAGCCCCAGCATTTT.

This clonotype was detected many times. The chain has TRBV27 and TRBJ1-5; D gene uncertain. Germline V gene sequence: CDR1 MNHEY, CDR2 SMNVEV (reference sequence). The length of the CDR3 is 15 residues. Trimming took 6 bases from V and 6 from J, leaving 18 bases between them. CDR3 nucleotide sequence: TGTGCCAGCAGAAGAAAGGACCACGCCACTCAGCCCCAGCATTTT. Protein product: CASRRKDHATQPQHF.

This clonotype has more than one count but fewer than ten. J is TRBJ1-1 and V is TRBV20-1; D ambiguous. The V and J ends lost 3 bases and 1 base respectively, with 15 bases between them. The CDR3 has 15 amino acids. The germline V gene has CDR1 DFQATT and CDR2 SNEGSKA (reference sequence). The CDR3 region is CSARDQKGKNTEAFF. For the CDR3, the DNA is TGCAGTGCTAGGGACCAAAAGGGTAAGAACACTGAAGCTTTCTTT.

This clonotype has at least ten counts. The rearrangement links TRBV28 to TRBJ1-2; the match to TRBD1 covers 7 bases. CDR3 size: 12 residues. The germline CDR1 and CDR2 sequences are MDHEN and SYDVKM. V lost 10 bases and J lost 4; bases outside the gene matches: 6. The CDR3 DNA reads TGTGCCACCTCCGACAGGGCCTATGGCTACACCTTC. This sequence encodes CATSDRAYGYTF.

The sample holds many counts of this clonotype. CDR3 loop: CASSAQGVKYGYTF. Here the CDR3 DNA reads TGTGCCAGCAGCGCTCAGGGGGTGAAGTATGGCTACACCTTC. V gene TRBV9 combines with J gene TRBJ1-2; 7 bases map to TRBD1. With 3 bases clipped from V and 5 bases from J, the junction kept 7 bases outside the gene matches. Germline CDR1 and CDR2: SGDLS and YYNGEE. CDR3 length: 14 residues.

This clonotype showed up many times. V and J are TRBV6-5 and TRBJ1-2, with 10 bases that match TRBD1. V lost 2 bases to trimming and J lost 7 bases; unmatched junction nucleotides: 13. There are 17 residues in the CDR3. From germline, CDR1 is MNHEY and CDR2 SVGAGI. The CDR3 is CASSYPPGQGRGTGYTF. The CDR3, as DNA: TGTGCCAGCAGTTACCCGCCGGGACAGGGGCGAGGTACTGGCTACACCTTC.

The CDR3 protein is CASSNGGTNTEAFF. In DNA, the CDR3 is TGTGCCAGCAGTAACGGGGGCACGAACACTGAAGCTTTCTTT. The V gene is TRBV6-1, the J gene TRBJ1-1, with D tentatively TRBD1 (6 bases). V lost 5 bases and J 1 base, leaving 11 bases between the germline ends. Per germline, CDR1 MNHNS and CDR2 SASEGT. The CDR3 is 14 amino acids.